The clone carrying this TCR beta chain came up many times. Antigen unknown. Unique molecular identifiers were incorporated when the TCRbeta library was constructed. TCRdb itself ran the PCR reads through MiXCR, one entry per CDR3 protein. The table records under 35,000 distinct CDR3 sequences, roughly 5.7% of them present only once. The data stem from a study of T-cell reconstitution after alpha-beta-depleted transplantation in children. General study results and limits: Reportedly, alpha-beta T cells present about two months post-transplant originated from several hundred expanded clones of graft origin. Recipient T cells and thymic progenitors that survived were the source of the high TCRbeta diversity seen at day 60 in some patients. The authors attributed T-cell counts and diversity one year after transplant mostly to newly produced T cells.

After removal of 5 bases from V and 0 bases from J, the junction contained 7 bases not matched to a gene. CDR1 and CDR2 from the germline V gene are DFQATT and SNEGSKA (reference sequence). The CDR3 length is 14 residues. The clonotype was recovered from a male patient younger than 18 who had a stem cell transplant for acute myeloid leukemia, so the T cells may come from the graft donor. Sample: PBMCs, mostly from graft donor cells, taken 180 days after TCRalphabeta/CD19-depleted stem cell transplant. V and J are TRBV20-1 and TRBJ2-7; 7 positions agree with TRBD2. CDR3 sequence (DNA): TGCAGTGCTCCTCCTCGCGGGAGCTCCTACGAGCAGTACTTC. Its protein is CSAPPRGSSYEQYF.